The clone carrying this T cell receptor (beta chain) occurred many times. Its antigen is currently unknown. The source of the sample is a study of cytomegalovirus exposure and HLA in healthy donors. Findings and limits, study-wide: Follow-up analysis later connected one missense variant in DCLRE1C with trimming of TCR beta V- and J-genes. It was only CMV serostatus that was available as immune exposure information.

PCR amplification relied on 60 Vbeta primers (plus 13 Jbeta primers). TCRdb's copy holds only in-frame clones and misses some; the assay was immunoSEQ multiplex PCR. The top ten hold 6.5% to 8.5% of the sample, which has 55,000 to 85,000 clones, approximately 80% seen once. Donors counted as nominally healthy when sampled, yet unrecorded immune exposures were likely. Looked up from germline, CDR1 is SGHRS and CDR2 is YFSETQ. This CDR3 region has 16 residues. J was trimmed by 6 bases and V by 4 bases; bases with no gene match: 13. The receptor was isolated from a man aged 18 to 29 in good health and CMV-seropositive. The rearrangement joins TRBV5-1 to TRBJ2-3; 8 bases are shared with TRBD1. Source material: PBMCs. CDR3: CASSPGQASPSDTQYF. The DNA for the CDR3 is TGCGCCAGCAGCCCGGGACAGGCCTCCCCGTCCGATACGCAGTATTTT. The variable domain in full, completed from reference TRBV5-1 and TRBJ2-3, reads KAGVTQTPRYLIKTRGQQVTLSCSPISGHRSVSWYQQTPGQGLQFLFEYFSETQRNKGNFPGRFSGRQFSNSRSEMNVSTLELGDSALYLCASSPGQASPSDTQYFGPGTRLTVL.